The 22 T cell receptor beta chains in this list originate from one sample, sequenced in a study of shared clonotypes between healthy human individuals. Method: immunoSEQ multiplex PCR; TCRdb's copy keeps in-frame clones and lacks some. Of approximately 500,000 clones in the sample, roughly 85% were seen once. The sequenced sample consisted of PBMCs. Source of these receptors: a woman aged 40 to 55 in good health. Some clones in this sample may be carry-over from other donors' samples.

The chain carries TRBV6-6 and TRBJ2-1; tentatively, D is TRBD2 (6 bases). CDR3 length: 13 residues. V was pared by 5 bases and J by 7 bases, with 12 bases between. Germline V gene lookup returns CDR1 MNHNY and CDR2 SVGAGI (reference sequence). As DNA, the CDR3 is TGTGCCAGCAGTAGTGAGGGGAGGAATGAGCAGTTCTTC. It codes for CASSSEGRNEQFF.

The chain has TRBV30 and TRBJ2-3; D is unresolved. Trimming pared 3 bases from V and 0 bases from J, leaving 10 bases between. In germline, CDR1 is GTSNPN, CDR2 SVGIG (reference sequence). This CDR3 has 14 amino acids. The CDR3: CAWRARDSTDTQYF. DNA of the CDR3: TGTGCCTGGAGGGCCAGAGATAGCACAGATACGCAGTATTTT.

The V call is TRBV18, the J call TRBJ2-7, with D perhaps TRBD1 (6 bases). This CDR3 is built from 14 residues. Trimming cost V 3 bases and J 6 bases, with 15 bases left between them. Germline V gene data show CDR1 as KGHSH and CDR2 as LQKENI. Here the CDR3 reads CASSPSLDSPEQYF. The DNA for the CDR3 is TGTGCCAGCTCACCCTCTCTGGACAGCCCCGAGCAGTACTTC.

The rearrangement links TRBV28 to TRBJ1-1; D is ambiguous. The V gene's germline CDR1 is MDHEN and CDR2 SYDVKM. The CDR3 contains 13 residues. V lost 6 bases and J lost 1, with 9 bases in between. The CDR3 DNA sequence: TGTGCCAGCAGCCCCTATACGAACACTGAAGCTTTCTTT. This encodes CASSPYTNTEAFF. Supplemented by reference TRBV28 and TRBJ1-1, the full variable domain reads DVKVTQSSRYLVKRTGEKVFLECVQDMDHENMFWYRQDPGLGLRLIYFSYDVKMKEKGDIPEGYSVSREKKERFSLILESASTNQTSMYLCASSPYTNTEAFFGQGTRLTVV.

This clone was seen once. The chain joins TRBV2 to TRBJ2-7, with 9 bases lining up with TRBD1. Trimming removed 8 bases from V and 2 bases from J; junction bases left unmatched: 13. The length of the CDR3 is 16 residues. Per the germline V gene, CDR1 is SNHLY and CDR2 is FYNNEI. CDR3 sequence reads: CASPGTGPLTPYEQYF. CDR3 DNA: TGTGCCAGCCCCGGGACAGGGCCGCTTACCCCCTACGAGCAGTACTTC.

This chain joins TRBV10-1 and TRBJ2-3, with 9 positions matching TRBD2. This CDR3 spans 15 amino acids. After removal of 5 bases from V and 1 base from J, the junction contained 4 bases not matched to a gene. The germline CDR1 and CDR2 sequences are WNHNN and SYGVQD (reference sequence). CDR3 loop: CASSPSGTGTDTQYF. CDR3 nucleotide sequence: TGCGCCAGCAGTCCTAGCGGGACCGGCACAGATACGCAGTATTTT.

This chain links TRBV15 with TRBJ1-1, with D possibly matching TRBD1 (5 bases). Germline V gene lookup returns CDR1 LNHNV and CDR2 YYDKDF (reference sequence). The CDR3 is made up of 13 amino acids. Between the trimmed V and J ends, which lost 1 base and 8 bases, there was a span of 11 bases. DNA for the CDR3: TGTGCCACCAGCAGAGTGGGGCTTGGAGAAGCTTTCTTT. As protein: CATSRVGLGEAFF. The full variable domain, completed using reference TRBV15 and TRBJ1-1, is DAMVIQNPRYQVTQFGKPVTLSCSQTLNHNVMYWYQQKSSQAPKLLFHYYDKDFNNEADTPDNFQSRRPNTSFCFLDIRSPGLGDTAMYLCATSRVGLGEAFFGQGTRLTVV.

The chain joins TRBV5-1 to TRBJ2-7; a possible D gene is TRBD2 (6 bases). The CDR3 consists of 16 residues. The germline gives CDR1 SGHRS, CDR2 YFSETQ. Trimming took off 0 bases at V and 5 bases at J, with 18 bases between the two ends. The CDR3 DNA sequence: TGCGCCAGCAGCTTGGCCGCCTTATCGGGGGTGGACGAGCAGTACTTC. Protein sequence: CASSLAALSGVDEQYF.

The V gene is TRBV28, the J gene TRBJ2-3; D gene unclear. V lost 6 bases and J 2 bases, leaving 15 bases between the germline ends. Looked up from germline, CDR1 is MDHEN and CDR2 is SYDVKM. The CDR3 contains 15 residues. This CDR3 is CASSRIGTFTDTQYF. The CDR3 region has the DNA TGTGCCAGCAGCCGTATAGGTACCTTCACAGATACGCAGTATTTT. The variable domain in full, with the rest retrieved from reference TRBV28 and TRBJ2-3, is DVKVTQSSRYLVKRTGEKVFLECVQDMDHENMFWYRQDPGLGLRLIYFSYDVKMKEKGDIPEGYSVSREKKERFSLILESASTNQTSMYLCASSRIGTFTDTQYFGPGTRLTVL.

The J gene is TRBJ2-5, the V gene TRBV27, with a tentative D call TRBD2 (5 bases). From germline, CDR1 is MNHEY and CDR2 SMNVEV (reference sequence). Trimming left V 6 bases short and J 5 bases short, with 10 bases between. The CDR3 runs to 12 residues. The CDR3 sequence is CASRTSGETQYF. The CDR3, as DNA: TGTGCCAGCAGAACCAGCGGCGAGACCCAGTACTTC.

On this clone: This CDR3 is also generated by other DNA sequences in the sample. The chain links TRBV15 to TRBJ1-4, with 10 bases aligning to TRBD1. The CDR3 length is 13 residues. The V and J ends lost 3 bases and 8 bases, in that order; junction bases with no gene match: 0. Per germline, CDR1 LNHNV and CDR2 YYDKDF (reference sequence). CDR3 coding DNA: TGTGCCACCAGCAGGGGACAGGGGGAAAAACTGTTTTTT. Translating gives CATSRGQGEKLFF. Together with reference TRBV15 and TRBJ1-4, the CDR3 gives the full variable domain: DAMVIQNPRYQVTQFGKPVTLSCSQTLNHNVMYWYQQKSSQAPKLLFHYYDKDFNNEADTPDNFQSRRPNTSFCFLDIRSPGLGDTAMYLCATSRGQGEKLFFGSGTQLSVL.

The chain links TRBV7-2 to TRBJ2-6; D perhaps matches TRBD1 (5 bases). The CDR3 is 16 amino acids. V was clipped by 4 bases and J by 4 bases, with 14 bases between them. CDR1 is SGHTA and CDR2 is FQGNSA in the germline V gene. CDR3 bases: TGTGCCAGCAGCTGGTCCTTGGGGCCAGGGGCCAACGTCCTGACTTTC. It translates to CASSWSLGPGANVLTF.

The genes are TRBV30 and TRBJ1-2; D is uncertain. CDR1 is GTSNPN, CDR2 SVGIG, per germline (reference sequence). The ends were cut back, 0 bases at V and 4 bases at J, with 6 bases in the middle. The CDR3 is 12 residues long. CDR3 protein: CAWSVAGYGYTF. CDR3 nucleotide sequence: TGTGCCTGGAGTGTAGCTGGCTATGGCTACACCTTC.

The rearrangement links TRBV28 to TRBJ1-4; TRBD1 matches 10 bases. CDR1 MDHEN and CDR2 SYDVKM come from the germline V gene. V lost 3 bases to trimming and J lost 5 bases; unmatched junction nucleotides: 6. The CDR3 sequence is 16 residues long. In nucleotides, the CDR3 is TGTGCCAGCAGTTTTCCGAGGACAGGGGGGAATGAAAAACTGTTTTTT. As protein: CASSFPRTGGNEKLFF.

V and J are TRBV5-6 and TRBJ1-4; D call uncertain. CDR3 length equals 15 residues. The V and J ends lost 4 bases and 8 bases respectively, with 18 bases between them. Germline values: CDR1 SGHDT, CDR2 YYEEEE. The CDR3 DNA sequence: TGTGCCAGCAGCGACCGGGAACAACGGGGAGAAAAACTGTTTTTT. Its translation: CASSDREQRGEKLFF.

The chain has TRBV15 and TRBJ2-5; 10 positions agree with TRBD1. V lost 5 bases, J lost 5 bases, and 8 bases stayed unmatched. CDR1 is LNHNV and CDR2 is YYDKDF in the germline V gene (reference sequence). This CDR3 region has 15 residues. The CDR3 region is CATSLRRGQGETQYF. In nucleotides, the CDR3 is TGTGCCACCAGCTTACGCCGGGGACAGGGGGAGACCCAGTACTTC.

The genes are TRBV28 and TRBJ2-7; TRBD2 might be the D (6 bases). V was trimmed by 5 bases and J by 4 bases, leaving 15 bases between them. The CDR3 is 14 amino acids. The germline gives CDR1 MDHEN, CDR2 SYDVKM. CDR3 bases: TGTGCCAGCAGTCCACCCGGGACTTATTACGAGCAGTACTTC. It is translated as CASSPPGTYYEQYF.

The J gene is TRBJ1-1, the V gene TRBV15, with D possibly being TRBD1 (6 bases). CDR1 is LNHNV and CDR2 is YYDKDF in the germline V gene (reference sequence). This CDR3 has 13 amino acids. V was trimmed by 5 bases and J by 3 bases, leaving 10 bases between them. The CDR3 protein is CATSVGQHTEAFF. The CDR3 DNA sequence: TGTGCCACCAGCGTCGGACAGCACACTGAAGCTTTCTTT.

This chain links TRBV29-1 with TRBJ2-1; 9 nucleotides agree with TRBD2. The CDR3 consists of 16 residues. Trimming at V came to 1 base and at J to 6 bases, leaving 10 bases not matched to a gene. Germline lookup yields CDR1 SQVTM and CDR2 ANQGSEA. Here the CDR3 reads CSVEGRALAGFNEQFF. The CDR3 DNA follows: TGCAGCGTTGAAGGAAGAGCGCTAGCGGGGTTCAATGAGCAGTTCTTC.

The chain combines TRBV19 with TRBJ1-1; no clear D. V was trimmed by 6 bases and J by 2 bases, leaving 34 bases between them. The CDR3 runs 21 residues. CDR1 and CDR2 (germline): LNHDA, SQIVND (reference sequence). Here the CDR3 reads CASSPSRLGGGESSPNTEAFF. The CDR3 DNA reads as TGTGCCAGTAGCCCTAGCCGACTCGGAGGTGGAGAAAGCTCTCCCAACACTGAAGCTTTCTTT.

The chain links TRBV9 to TRBJ2-7; 8 bases align to TRBD2. V gave up 4 bases and J gave up 0 bases; unmatched junction bases: 9. This CDR3 is 16 amino acids long. CDR1 is SGDLS, CDR2 YYNGEE, per germline. The CDR3 loop reads CASSPGGGAGSYEQYF. The CDR3 DNA sequence: TGTGCCAGCAGCCCGGGGGGGGGCGCCGGCTCCTACGAGCAGTACTTC.

The V gene is TRBV6-1, the J gene TRBJ1-5; D call uncertain. Germline CDR1 is MNHNS and CDR2 is SASEGT. The CDR3 has 13 residues. Trimming shortened V by 5 bases and J by 8 bases, and 13 bases separated the two germline ends. CDR3 bases: TGTGCCAGCAGTTTGGACGGGGTTGAGCCCCAGCATTTT. Its protein is CASSLDGVEPQHF.